The TCR beta chain described here comes from a study of cytomegalovirus exposure and HLA in healthy donors (dated by TCRdb to about 2017). The study in broad terms: An earlier analysis of roughly 500 of the donors reported around 280 Gb of sequence data and around 110 million unique TCR beta sequences obtained from some 200 million T cells. An early release covering more than 500 HLA-typed donors comprised approximately 300 gigabases of sequencing data and tens of millions of unique TCR sequences. The genetic ancestry cluster associated with self-reported Caucasian donors included roughly four fifths of the 300 to 400 genotyped donors. The study aimed to test whether cataloging public T cell receptors could reveal signatures of past pathogen exposure. The T cell repertoires of 670 or so subjects were profiled by immunosequencing and related to cytomegalovirus serostatus. A separate validation cohort of approximately 120 different subjects was used in addition to the 666-subject first cohort. The study combined high-throughput TCR immunosequencing, statistical association of individual TCRs with disease status, and machine learning to predict cytomegalovirus infection status. In a later analysis, previously published TCR beta repertoires from 600 to 850 donors were re-analyzed and high-resolution HLA genotyping was added so that TCR occurrence patterns could be studied. Rather than drawing on any new phenotypic data, the later analysis identified candidate immune exposures from TCR beta sequences and the way those sequences occurred across donors. An earlier analysis of 587 of the donors used high-throughput TCR beta sequencing to judge whether each TCR beta V gene segment behaved as functional or pseudogenic. Donor age, sex, ethnicity and CMV serostatus were compiled alongside the repertoire data. A later genetic analysis used genome-wide SNP genotypes for about three fifths of the 666 donors, treating that subset as a discovery cohort. All discovery cohort repertoires had been generated on a single sequencing platform. HLA typing covered class I and class II loci at four-digit resolution. The number of typed donors differed by locus: roughly 629-630 for A, B, C, DRB1 and DQB1; approximately 520 for DQA1; approximately 600 for DPA1; and some 450 for DPB1. A handful of DR-DQ haplotypes were handled as single units for association and clustering because linkage in the cohort was strong. On average, 235,054 unique TCR beta nucleotide sequences were sequenced per donor among several hundred genotyped donors of the cohort, with 15% to 20% of those sequences being non-productive. Here is what the overall study found, with its caveats: A cluster of highly shared sequence variants was judged likely to be a technical artifact of the sequencing pipeline. In both the original and validation cohorts, the classifier was reported to diagnose cytomegalovirus status with high specificity and sensitivity. Broadly in line with IMGT annotations, most TCR beta V segments showed up in productive rearrangements about 90% or about 30% of the time in an earlier analysis of approximately 640 of the donors. According to a later analysis, most CMV-associated TCR beta chains appeared to be HLA-restricted, and the HLA associations seemed to be driven largely by CMV exposure. The earlier analysis of about 600 of the donors excluded 15 to 20 rarely observed V segments, including chromosome 9 orphons, because counts were too low. The presence/absence analyses assumed that sequencing depth was roughly uniform across donors, and that assumption may not be true. The study gave a list of under 200 TCR beta chains associated with cytomegalovirus. Because some donors lacked HLA typing at each locus, the association tests relied only on the typed subset. According to a later analysis, TCR association rates differed among HLA loci, with DRB1 alleles showing the most associated TCRs and HLA-C alleles showing the fewest. Across donors, most TCR sequences were observed very rarely, whereas some public TCRs were present in many individuals. A later genetic analysis reported fewer N-insertions in productive TCRs among donors in an Asian-associated ancestry cluster than the roughly 620-donor mean. In vitro tests confirmed that a few of the cytomegalovirus-associated TCR beta chains recognize cytomegalovirus antigens. A later analysis found that HLA-associated TCR beta chains were more clonally expanded and had lower generation probabilities than equally common non-associated chains. For the cohort, immune exposure information was limited to CMV serostatus. Assigning TCR associations to individual alleles was difficult when HLA alleles, especially DR and DQ, strongly co-occurred. It was suggested by the authors that the approach could potentially be generalized to other disease states and immunological phenotypes. In this cohort, only TCR beta chains were sequenced, and detectable features were limited by the absence of alpha or paired-chain data. V-gene and J-gene trimming of TCR beta chains was associated with a missense DCLRE1C variant in a later genetic analysis, and the association was replicated in an independent cohort. Linkage disequilibrium might explain the correlated functional status among segregating V segments, but an unknown experimental factor could not be ruled out. A further reported finding was that TCR beta sequences accurately predicted the HLA-A and HLA-B alleles for most subjects in the first cohort. Several of the top co-occurrence clusters appeared to be linked to parvovirus B19, influenza, CMV and Epstein-Barr virus, according to a later analysis. At a false discovery rate of 0.05, a later analysis linked about 17,000 TCR beta sequences to specific HLA alleles.

A note on this clone: Its binding antigen is unknown. No base quality information exists; no much larger clone differs at one position.

The library was prepared using the immunoSEQ multiplex PCR assay. The multiplex PCR relied on a mix of 60 forward primers for TCR Vbeta segments and 13 reverse primers for TCR Jbeta segments. A multiplex PCR assay on genomic DNA amplified the CDR3 region of rearranged TCR beta genes. The Illumina HiSeq System was used to sequence the amplified TCR beta libraries as 87-base-pair reads. The study's processing was this. A later analysis tallied around 87 million unique TCR beta chains across the 666 repertoires, and about 10 million of those chains were shared by two or more donors. A nearest-neighbor algorithm error-corrected the raw reads and collapsed the reads into unique sequences, merging closely related sequences to remove PCR and sequencing errors. To assign V, D and J gene segments, CDR3 sequences were aligned to IMGT reference sequences. Each retained sequence needed at least a six-nucleotide match to both a V gene segment and a J gene segment. Rearrangements were called productive when the CDR3 lacked stop codons and stayed in frame with V and J; all others were non-productive. Following IMGT convention, CDR3 was defined as the stretch from the second conserved V-encoded cysteine to the conserved J-encoded phenylalanine. In an earlier analysis of around 540 of the donors, sequences lacking an unambiguous match to a single V gene segment were excluded. In an earlier analysis of a few hundred of the donors, a V segment was called functional when productive rearrangements were above 56.7%, and segregating when the standard deviation between donors exceeded 5%. A statistical classification framework was built to diagnose cytomegalovirus status from the catalog of TCR beta chain sequences. A later analysis assigned V and J genes by comparing TCR nucleotide sequences with IMGT/GENE-DB human TR gene sequences. Using the TCRdist pipeline, a later analysis assigned CDR3 sequences along with most-parsimonious VDJ recombination scenarios. In a later analysis, every TCR beta chain was defined by the combination of its CDR3 amino acid sequence and its V-gene family, and reads without a unique V-gene family were dropped. As a way to deal with suspected cross-contamination and a sequencing artifact, a later analysis dropped 592 nucleotide sequences that were highly shared and had low generation probability. In a later analysis, a clonal expansion index was calculated for each public chain from normalized within-repertoire ranks of inferred template counts. A later analysis computed generation probabilities with a VDJ recombination model fitted to out-of-frame rearrangements, and checked the results against IGoR. Hypergeometric tests were used in a later analysis to score TCR-TCR, TCR-HLA and TCR-CMV co-occurrence, with a repertoire-size bias correction applied to the TCR pairs. To estimate false discovery rates, a later analysis permuted the HLA or CMV assignments 20 times. In a later analysis, co-occurring TCRs were grouped with DBSCAN, and TCRdist sequence similarity was added when clustering was performed within HLA-allele-positive subsets. Co-occurrence clustering excluded repertoires with fewer than 30,000 or more than 120,000 public chains, plus five with anomalous nucleotide sharing. The table comes from immuneACCESS by way of TCRdb, which keeps in-frame sequences with V and J called. Part of the clones is missing from these tables; in studies checked, under half for an unresolved V gene and the rest for unknown reasons. Clonal size and the V and J genes are those of that table, whereas D and trimming came from the DNA. The sample has 130,000 or so clones on record, approximately 82% of them singletons. 1.4% to 1.5% of the sample lies in the top ten.

The cohort comprised 710 or so healthy bone marrow donors. At the time of sampling, every cohort member was nominally healthy, though immune exposures that went unrecorded were likely present. The donor tested CMV seronegative, placing the donor among the approximately 360 seronegative members of the cohort. A peripheral blood sample was collected from each donor, and TCR beta sequencing was performed on peripheral blood mononuclear cells. The Qiagen DNeasy Blood Extraction Kit was used to extract genomic DNA from the blood cell samples. Material for sequencing was PBMCs. The source is a female donor in good health and CMV-seronegative.

In nucleotides, the sequence is TGTTGCAGGGGGAACGAAAAACTGTTTTTT. It is translated as CCRGNEKLFF. Recombination joined TRBV30 with TRBJ1-4, and 7 junctional nucleotides match TRBD1. Inclusive of the bounding cysteine and phenylalanine, the CDR3 is 10 residues long. Only CDR3 DNA remains: 30 bases, in frame from the first base. The germline V gene (reference sequence) specifies GTSNPN as CDR1 and SVGIG as CDR2.